This entry lists 31 T cell receptor beta chains sequenced from one sample in a study of blood T cell repertoires in COVID-19. The assay was immunoSEQ multiplex PCR, and TCRdb's table has in-frame clones only and misses some. Of 200,000 to 250,000 clones listed, roughly four fifths are singletons. The sample consisted of peripheral blood. All receptors derive from a woman aged 40 to 49 with acute or convalescent COVID-19.

The gene calls are TRBV29-1 and TRBJ1-2; D is perhaps TRBD1 (6 bases). V gave up 6 bases and J gave up 4 bases, with 9 bases separating them. In germline, CDR1 is SQVTM, CDR2 ANQGSEA. The CDR3 totals 11 residues. The CDR3 spells CSVRGSYGYTF. Written as DNA, the CDR3 is TGCAGCGTCAGGGGCAGCTATGGCTACACCTTC.

V usage is TRBV2 and J usage is TRBJ1-5, with D unresolved. The length of the CDR3 is 16 residues. The V gene's germline CDR1 is SNHLY and CDR2 FYNNEI. Trimming pared 0 bases from V and 0 bases from J, leaving 9 bases between. CDR3 sequence (DNA): TGTGCCAGCAGTGAAGCCGGAGGCCCTAGCAATCAGCCCCAGCATTTT. Protein sequence: CASSEAGGPSNQPQHF.

This clone was seen a few times. This rearrangement joins TRBV4-1 to TRBJ2-7; TRBD2 matches at 12 bases. Germline values: CDR1 MGHRA, CDR2 YSYEKL. Trimming removed 5 bases from V and 0 bases from J; junction bases left unmatched: 8. This CDR3 spans 17 amino acids. The DNA for the CDR3 is TGCGCCAGCAGCGTCCTAGCGGGAGGGGGCAGCTCCTACGAGCAGTACTTC. The encoded protein is CASSVLAGGGSSYEQYF.

The V and J genes are TRBV19 and TRBJ1-3; 8 bases agree with TRBD1. The V and J ends lost 3 bases and 5 bases, in that order; junction bases with no gene match: 3. The CDR3 contains 14 residues. The germline CDR1 and CDR2 sequences are LNHDA and SQIVND (reference sequence). CDR3 loop: CASSIRDRRNTIYF. The CDR3 DNA sequence: TGTGCCAGTAGTATCCGGGACAGGAGAAACACCATATATTTT.

The chain has TRBV5-4 and TRBJ1-4; TRBD1 matches at 7 bases. The CDR3 covers 15 residues. With 2 bases clipped from V and 2 bases from J, the junction kept 3 bases outside the gene matches. Per germline, CDR1 SGHNT and CDR2 YYREEE (reference sequence). The CDR3 here is CASSFKGQTNEKLFF. Here the CDR3 DNA reads TGTGCCAGCAGCTTTAAGGGACAGACTAATGAAAAACTGTTTTTT.

The chain couples TRBV7-2 to TRBJ2-1, with 13 bases fitting TRBD2. The trim removed 2 bases at V and 7 bases at J, leaving 5 bases unmatched. Germline CDR1 SGHTA, CDR2 FQGNSA. This CDR3 is built from 16 residues. The chain's CDR3 is CASSLTSGGALNEQFF. CDR3 in DNA: TGTGCCAGCAGCTTAACTAGCGGGGGGGCTTTAAATGAGCAGTTCTTC.

This chain links TRBV7-8 with TRBJ2-7; 10 positions match TRBD2. Germline V lookup: CDR1 SGHVS, CDR2 FQNEAQ. The CDR3 runs 15 residues. After removal of 5 bases from V and 6 bases from J, the junction contained 10 bases not matched to a gene. This chain's CDR3 is CASSKIAGGPLEQYF. The CDR3 DNA follows: TGTGCCAGCAGCAAAATAGCGGGGGGCCCACTCGAGCAGTACTTC.

This rearrangement joins TRBV4-1 to TRBJ2-1, with D unclear. Trimming stripped 1 base from V and 3 bases from J, with 4 bases between. CDR1 MGHRA and CDR2 YSYEKL come from the germline V gene. This CDR3 spans 13 amino acids. This CDR3 reads CASSQVGYNEQFF. The DNA for the CDR3 is TGCGCCAGCAGCCAAGTCGGCTACAATGAGCAGTTCTTC.

This chain uses TRBV6-1 with TRBJ2-1; 7 nucleotides line up with TRBD2. V trimming: 2 bases; J trimming: 6 bases; junction bases outside the gene matches: 10. CDR1 MNHNS and CDR2 SASEGT come from the germline V gene. The CDR3 extends over 16 amino acids. CDR3 sequence (DNA): TGTGCCAGCAGTGAATCGGTTGGTCTAGCGGTCAATGAGCAGTTCTTC. Residues: CASSESVGLAVNEQFF.

The V gene is TRBV5-1, the J gene TRBJ2-5; D is possibly TRBD1 (6 bases). V was shortened by 0 bases and J by 1 base, with 16 bases between the two germline ends. Germline lookup yields CDR1 SGHRS and CDR2 YFSETQ. This CDR3 spans 17 amino acids. CDR3 residues: CASSLGEPGHSQETQYF. The CDR3 nucleotides read TGCGCCAGCAGCTTGGGTGAACCGGGACACTCCCAAGAGACCCAGTACTTC.

The chain carries TRBV19 and TRBJ2-1; 8 nucleotides line up with TRBD1. The junction had 8 bases not matched to a gene; V was cut back by 4 bases and J by 9 bases. This CDR3 comprises 14 residues. Germline CDR1 and CDR2: LNHDA and SQIVND (reference sequence). The CDR3 DNA follows: TGTGCCAGTAGTAGGGACAGGTCTCCGGGTGAGCAGTTCTTC. This sequence encodes CASSRDRSPGEQFF.

This chain joins TRBV2 and TRBJ2-7; D unclear. The CDR3 runs 10 residues. Germline V CDR1 and CDR2: SNHLY, FYNNEI. The V end lost 5 bases, the J end lost 12 bases, and 11 bases lay between the germline ends. CDR3 residues: CASSTWLRYF. CDR3 bases: TGTGCCAGCAGTACCTGGCTTCGGTACTTC.

This chain connects TRBV6-1 to TRBJ1-1, with D possibly TRBD1 on 5 matching bases. V dropped 2 bases and J dropped 1 base, with 11 bases sitting between them. CDR3 size: 15 residues. Germline CDR1 and CDR2: MNHNS and SASEGT. CDR3 coding DNA: TGTGCCAGCAGTGAAAGGCGGGGGAGGAACACTGAAGCTTTCTTT. Its translation is CASSERRGRNTEAFF.

V and J are TRBV10-2 and TRBJ2-7; D gene unclear. The CDR3 is 14 residues long. Germline V CDR1 and CDR2: WSHSY, SAAADI. V shed 3 bases and J shed 1 base, with 10 bases lying between them. The CDR3 spells CASSENTLSYEQYF. DNA of the CDR3: TGCGCCAGCAGTGAAAACACCCTGTCCTACGAGCAGTACTTC.

The chain links TRBV10-3 to TRBJ1-2; possibly TRBD1 for D (6 bases). V lost 2 bases to trimming and J lost 5 bases, with 18 bases between them. CDR3 length equals 16 residues. Germline V gene lookup returns CDR1 ENHRY and CDR2 SYGVKD. CDR3 loop: CAISEGPGRGGYGYTF. For the CDR3, the DNA is TGTGCCATCAGTGAGGGCCCTGGCAGGGGCGGATATGGCTACACCTTC.

CDR3 sequence (DNA): TGTGCCAGCTCAATTGACAGGAACACTGAAGCTTTCTTT. Translation gives CASSIDRNTEAFF. This chain joins TRBV18 and TRBJ1-1; a weak D match, TRBD1 (5 bases). CDR1 KGHSH and CDR2 LQKENI come from the germline V gene. V was clipped by 5 bases and J by 1 base, with 8 bases between them. The CDR3 sequence is 13 residues long.

V is TRBV9 and J is TRBJ2-3; a weak D match, TRBD2 (5 bases). The CDR3 contains 15 residues. Germline lookup yields CDR1 SGDLS and CDR2 YYNGEE. The ends were cut back, 0 bases at V and 2 bases at J, with 10 bases in the middle. The CDR3 is CASSVAAVNTDTQYF. For the CDR3, the DNA is TGTGCCAGCAGCGTAGCAGCGGTGAACACAGATACGCAGTATTTT.

V is TRBV24-1 and J is TRBJ2-1, with 9 bases matching TRBD1. J gave up 7 bases and V 4 bases, and 13 bases lay outside the gene matches. This CDR3 has 17 amino acids. Germline V gene sequence: CDR1 KGHDR, CDR2 SFDVKD. The DNA for the CDR3 is TGTGCCACCAGTGAAAAAAGGAGGACAGGGGCCAGGAATGAGCAGTTCTTC. This encodes CATSEKRRTGARNEQFF.

The CDR3 sequence is CASSLGQGGYAETQYF. The CDR3 nucleotides read TGCGCCAGCAGCTTGGGACAGGGTGGGTACGCGGAGACCCAGTACTTC. The chain combines TRBV5-1 with TRBJ2-5, with 7 positions matching TRBD1. V shed 0 bases and J 5 bases; nucleotides not matched to a gene: 10. Germline V gives CDR1 SGHRS, CDR2 YFSETQ. This CDR3 region has 16 residues. The full variable domain, completed using reference TRBV5-1 and TRBJ2-5, is KAGVTQTPRYLIKTRGQQVTLSCSPISGHRSVSWYQQTPGQGLQFLFEYFSETQRNKGNFPGRFSGRQFSNSRSEMNVSTLELGDSALYLCASSLGQGGYAETQYFGPGTRLLVL.

J is TRBJ1-2 and V is TRBV21-1; whether TRBD1, the table's D call, matches the DNA was not checked. TRBV21-1 is described as a pseudogene. The CDR3 contains 17 residues. The CDR3 nucleotides read TGTGCCAGCCCTTCAGGGCCCTGCCCCATAAAGGGATATGGCTACACCTTC. This encodes CASPSGPCPIKGYGYTF.

This clone occurred once. The chain uses TRBV21-1 and TRBJ1-2; the table's D call, TRBD1, has no DNA check behind it. TRBV21-1 constitutes a pseudogene. The CDR3 sequence is 14 residues long. This chain's CDR3 is CASSKVRQEDGYTF. The CDR3 nucleotides are TGTGCCAGCAGCAAAGTAAGACAGGAAGATGGCTACACCTTC.

This chain uses TRBV11-2 with TRBJ1-5; D gene ambiguous. The V end was cut by 0 bases, the J end by 9 bases, with 9 bases between. CDR3 length: 13 amino acids. Germline V gives CDR1 SGHAT, CDR2 FQNNGV. The CDR3 sequence is CASSLDPWAPQHF. CDR3 DNA: TGTGCCAGCAGCTTAGATCCTTGGGCGCCCCAGCATTTT.

This clone was counted once. This sequence joins TRBV15 and TRBJ1-5; D not resolved. The V gene lost 0 bases and the J gene lost 7 bases, with 7 bases spanning the gap. The CDR3 extends over 13 amino acids. Germline lookup yields CDR1 LNHNV and CDR2 YYDKDF (reference sequence). CDR3 DNA: TGTGCCACCAGCAGAGAGATGCGGCAGCCCCAGCATTTT. Translated, it gives CATSREMRQPQHF.

This clone has only one observation. The chain employs TRBV28 and TRBJ1-2; D is perhaps TRBD1 (6 bases). Germline V lookup: CDR1 MDHEN, CDR2 SYDVKM. With 7 bases removed from V and 2 bases from J, the gap between germline ends came to 14 bases. This CDR3 region has 14 residues. The CDR3, as DNA: TGTGCCAGCAAACCCGGGACAATGAACTATGGCTACACCTTC. Translated, it gives CASKPGTMNYGYTF.

This clone has only a few counts. The genes are TRBV5-1 and TRBJ2-5; TRBD2 aligns across 12 bases. The CDR3 contains 16 residues. Germline values: CDR1 SGHRS, CDR2 YFSETQ. V lost 4 bases and J lost 8; bases outside the gene matches: 12. The chain's CDR3 is CASSALTTSGRDTQYF. CDR3 coding DNA: TGCGCCAGCAGCGCGCTTACGACTAGCGGGAGAGACACCCAGTACTTC.

The table lists this clone with a few counts. CDR3 sequence reads: CASSRSGSTDTQYF. DNA for the CDR3: TGTGCCAGCAGCCGTTCGGGTAGCACAGATACGCAGTATTTT. This chain uses TRBV27 with TRBJ2-3; D unclear. Germline lookup yields CDR1 MNHEY and CDR2 SMNVEV (reference sequence). V shed 6 bases and J shed 0 bases, with 10 bases lying between them. The CDR3 has 14 residues.

About this clone itself: One end of the junction does not line up with germline, which may come from a read error. The chain has TRBV6-6 and TRBJ1-2, with D possibly TRBD1 on 6 matching bases. This CDR3 is built from 11 residues. Germline V gene data show CDR1 as MNHNY and CDR2 as SVGAGI (reference sequence). CDR3 DNA: TGTGCCAGCGCAGGGGTATATGTCTACACCTTC. Translated, it gives CASAGVYVYTF.

This chain joins TRBV19 and TRBJ2-3; 9 nucleotides align to TRBD2. With V trimmed by 0 bases and J by 2 bases, 6 bases remained unmatched. The CDR3 contains 17 residues. CDR1 and CDR2 from the germline V gene are LNHDA and SQIVND (reference sequence). Here the CDR3 reads CASSIDLLAGATDTQYF. CDR3 nucleotide sequence: TGTGCCAGTAGTATAGATCTATTAGCGGGGGCCACAGATACGCAGTATTTT.

The chain couples TRBV5-1 to TRBJ2-1, with 10 bases fitting TRBD1. The CDR3 has 16 residues. CDR1 SGHRS and CDR2 YFSETQ come from the germline V gene. The V and J ends lost 4 bases and 7 bases, in that order; junction bases with no gene match: 11. The DNA for the CDR3 is TGCGCCAGCAGCATTCCCGGGACAGGGGCCGATAATGAGCAGTTCTTC. This translates into CASSIPGTGADNEQFF.

This clone was found once. V and J are TRBV10-3 and TRBJ2-7, with D tentatively TRBD2 (5 bases). Germline lookup yields CDR1 ENHRY and CDR2 SYGVKD. Deletions cut 3 bases from V and 1 base from J, with 10 bases between. The CDR3 has 14 residues. The chain's CDR3 is CAISERGRSYEQYF. Written as DNA, the CDR3 is TGTGCCATCAGTGAACGGGGTCGTTCCTACGAGCAGTACTTC.

The chain carries TRBV3-1 (or the pseudogene TRBV3-2) and TRBJ1-2; TRBD1 might be the D (5 bases). The CDR3 covers 18 residues. Per the germline V gene, CDR1 is LGHDT and CDR2 is YNNKEL (reference sequence). Deletions cut 4 bases from V and 4 bases from J, with 25 bases between. CDR3 DNA sequence: TGTGCCAGCAGCCGAGTCTTGACAGCCGGCCTAAGAATCTATGGCTACACCTTC. Amino acid sequence: CASSRVLTAGLRIYGYTF.